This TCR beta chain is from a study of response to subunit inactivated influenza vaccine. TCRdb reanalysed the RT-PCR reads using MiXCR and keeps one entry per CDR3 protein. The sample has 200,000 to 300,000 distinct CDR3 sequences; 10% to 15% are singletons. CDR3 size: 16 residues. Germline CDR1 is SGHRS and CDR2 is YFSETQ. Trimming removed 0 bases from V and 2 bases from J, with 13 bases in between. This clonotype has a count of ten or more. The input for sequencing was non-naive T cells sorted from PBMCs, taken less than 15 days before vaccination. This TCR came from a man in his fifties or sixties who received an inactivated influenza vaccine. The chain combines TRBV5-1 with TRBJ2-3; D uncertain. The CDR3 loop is CASSLGAPDPTDTQYF. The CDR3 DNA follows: TGCGCCAGCAGCTTGGGAGCCCCGGACCCCACAGATACGCAGTATTTT.